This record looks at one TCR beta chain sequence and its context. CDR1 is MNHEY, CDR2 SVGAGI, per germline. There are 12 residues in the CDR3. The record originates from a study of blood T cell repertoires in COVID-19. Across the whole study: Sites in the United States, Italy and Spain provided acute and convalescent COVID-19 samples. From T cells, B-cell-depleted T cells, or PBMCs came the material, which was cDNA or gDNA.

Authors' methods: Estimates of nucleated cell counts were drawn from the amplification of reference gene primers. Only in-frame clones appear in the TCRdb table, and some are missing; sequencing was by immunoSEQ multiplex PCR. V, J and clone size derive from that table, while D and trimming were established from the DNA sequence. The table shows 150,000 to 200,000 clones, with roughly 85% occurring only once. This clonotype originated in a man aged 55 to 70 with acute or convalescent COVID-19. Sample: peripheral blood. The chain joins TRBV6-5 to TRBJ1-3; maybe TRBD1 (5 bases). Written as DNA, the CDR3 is TGTGCTGTCCGGGGGTTTGGAAACACCATATATTTT. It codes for CAVRGFGNTIYF.